The 32 T cell receptor beta chains below come from one sample, sequenced in a study of shared clonotypes between healthy human individuals. Sequencing used immunoSEQ multiplex PCR; TCRdb keeps in-frame clones, though not all of them. The table lists some 2.3 million clones, 80% to 95% of them singletons. Sample: naive CD4+ T cells from PBMCs. Subset noted: CD45RA+ positively selected. These receptors all stem from a man aged 18 to 35 in good health. Some clones in this sample may be carry-over from other donors' samples.

This clone was recorded once. The DNA for the CDR3 is TGCGCCAGCGGGGGGCAAGGTACGCAGTATTTT. This sequence encodes CASGGQGTQYF. V and J are TRBV10-1 and TRBJ2-3; either TRBD1 or TRBD2 may supply D (6 bases each). The CDR3 is made up of 11 amino acids. V was cut by 8 bases and J by 8 bases, with 11 bases left in between. The V gene's germline CDR1 is WNHNN and CDR2 SYGVQD (reference sequence).

V is TRBV12-5 and J is TRBJ2-1; the D gene could be TRBD1 or TRBD2 (5 bases each). Germline CDR1 reads LGHNT; CDR2 reads FRNRAP. The CDR3 covers 17 residues. V lost 3 bases and J lost 3, with 18 bases in between. For the CDR3, the DNA is TGTGCTAGTGGTTTCTCCAAAACGGGACCAATCTACAATGAGCAGTTCTTC. It yields the protein CASGFSKTGPIYNEQFF.

This chain joins TRBV19 and TRBJ1-4; D ambiguous. Trimming cost V 7 bases and J 5 bases, with 11 bases left between them. Germline CDR1 reads LNHDA; CDR2 reads SQIVND (reference sequence). The length of the CDR3 is 13 residues. The CDR3 protein is CASTGSENEKLFF. The CDR3 nucleotides are TGTGCCAGTACCGGGTCGGAGAATGAAAAACTGTTTTTT.

V is TRBV10-1 and J is TRBJ2-1; D may be TRBD1 (5 bases). Deletions cut 0 bases from V and 4 bases from J, with 13 bases between. Looked up from germline, CDR1 is WNHNN and CDR2 is SYGVQD (reference sequence). This CDR3 is built from 16 residues. The CDR3 region has the DNA TGCGCCAGCAGTGAGTCGAAGGGGATGGATTACAATGAGCAGTTCTTC. Amino acid sequence: CASSESKGMDYNEQFF.

The chain uses TRBV11-2 and TRBJ2-3, with TRBD2 matching 9 bases. The V segment lost 4 bases and the J segment 1 base; nucleotides outside the gene matches: 3. From germline, CDR1 is SGHAT and CDR2 FQNNGV. The CDR3 contains 15 residues. CDR3 sequence (DNA): TGTGCCAGCAGCTCCCGACTAGCGGGCACAGATACGCAGTATTTT. Protein sequence: CASSSRLAGTDTQYF.

The rearrangement joins TRBV6-6 to TRBJ1-5, with D maybe TRBD1 (6 bases). CDR3 length: 15 residues. The germline V gene encodes CDR1 MNHNY and CDR2 SVGAGI (reference sequence). V was clipped by 0 bases and J by 2 bases, with 8 bases between them. CDR3 sequence reads: CASSYSSGGNQPQHF. CDR3 in DNA: TGTGCCAGCAGTTACTCCTCAGGGGGCAATCAGCCCCAGCATTTT.

This chain connects TRBV28 to TRBJ2-5; 8 nucleotides agree with TRBD2. Germline lookup yields CDR1 MDHEN and CDR2 SYDVKM. The CDR3 consists of 15 residues. V was clipped by 4 bases and J by 5 bases; unmatched bases: 9. The CDR3 sequence: CASSSLGLAGETQYF. In DNA, the CDR3 is TGTGCCAGCAGTTCCCTCGGACTAGCTGGGGAGACCCAGTACTTC.

This sequence joins TRBV5-8 and TRBJ1-5, with unresolved D. There are 15 residues in the CDR3. Trimming removed 7 bases at V and 1 base at J, with 15 bases between. The V gene's germline CDR1 is SGHTS and CDR2 YDEGEE. CDR3 sequence: CASRRRTASNQPQHF. The CDR3 nucleotides are TGTGCCAGCCGGAGAAGGACCGCGAGCAATCAGCCCCAGCATTTT.

The rearrangement links TRBV19 to TRBJ2-2; D is uncertain. CDR1 LNHDA and CDR2 SQIVND come from the germline V gene (reference sequence). The ends were cut back, 3 bases at V and 4 bases at J, with 15 bases in the middle. The CDR3 extends over 16 amino acids. The CDR3 loop is CASSMGRGASTGELFF. The CDR3 DNA reads TGTGCCAGTAGTATGGGCCGTGGAGCTAGCACCGGGGAGCTGTTTTTT.

About this clone: Sequence at one end of the junction differs from germline and may be a read error. Different DNA sequences within this sample yield the same CDR3. This chain uses TRBV19 with TRBJ1-5, with TRBD1 matching 8 bases. CDR1 LNHDA and CDR2 SQIVND come from the germline V gene (reference sequence). CDR3 length equals 15 residues. The CDR3 here is CASSIGQGRNQPQHF. The CDR3 nucleotides read TGTGCCAGTAGCATAGGACAGGGTAGGAATCAGCCCCAGCATTTT.

The J gene is TRBJ2-5, the V gene TRBV15; TRBD2 matches 10 bases. V shed 11 bases and J 2 bases; nucleotides not matched to a gene: 8. The germline gives CDR1 LNHNV, CDR2 YYDKDF (reference sequence). The CDR3 consists of 14 residues. This CDR3 is CAARSGRNQETQYF. The DNA of the CDR3 is TGTGCCGCCCGTAGCGGGAGGAATCAAGAGACCCAGTACTTC.

This chain uses TRBV5-1 with TRBJ2-7; the D is unclear. This CDR3 spans 15 amino acids. Between the trimmed V and J ends, which lost 0 bases and 3 bases, there was a span of 13 bases. Germline assignment: CDR1 SGHRS and CDR2 YFSETQ. The CDR3 DNA follows: TGCGCCAGCAGCTTGGATGGCAGCCTCCTCTACGAGCAGTACTTC. Translation: CASSLDGSLLYEQYF.

CDR3 DNA: TGCGCCAGCAGCTTGGTCCGGGCTGGGACTGAAGCTTTCTTT. It specifies CASSLVRAGTEAFF. This sequence joins TRBV5-1 and TRBJ1-1; D is unclear. V was trimmed by 0 bases and J by 5 bases, leaving 11 bases between them. The CDR3 is 14 residues long. CDR1 is SGHRS, CDR2 YFSETQ, per germline.

This rearrangement joins TRBV28 to TRBJ2-7; 10 bases are a match to TRBD1. This CDR3 contains 16 residues. The J segment lost 4 bases and the V segment lost 6 bases, leaving 12 bases of the junction unmatched. The germline gives CDR1 MDHEN, CDR2 SYDVKM. CDR3 coding DNA: TGTGCCAGCAGCATTTCGGGACAGGGGTCCGGGTACGAGCAGTACTTC. This translates into CASSISGQGSGYEQYF.

V usage is TRBV11-2 and J usage is TRBJ2-2; D tentatively reads TRBD1 or TRBD2 (7 bases each). The CDR3 sequence is 15 residues long. The germline CDR1 and CDR2 sequences are SGHAT and FQNNGV. The V end lost 5 bases, the J end lost 4 bases, and 14 bases lay between the germline ends. The CDR3 spells CASSPGGGSTGELFF. CDR3 nucleotide sequence: TGTGCCAGCAGCCCAGGGGGAGGGAGCACCGGGGAGCTGTTTTTT.

The gene calls are TRBV5-1 and TRBJ2-2; TRBD1 matches 8 bases. CDR1 and CDR2 (germline): SGHRS, YFSETQ. This CDR3 has 16 residues. V shed 3 bases and J 5 bases; nucleotides not matched to a gene: 9. CDR3 DNA: TGCGCCAGCAGCTGGTGGGTACAGGGGGAGACCGGGGAGCTGTTTTTT. It codes for CASSWWVQGETGELFF. The full variable domain, rest sourced from reference TRBV5-1 and TRBJ2-2, is KAGVTQTPRYLIKTRGQQVTLSCSPISGHRSVSWYQQTPGQGLQFLFEYFSETQRNKGNFPGRFSGRQFSNSRSEMNVSTLELGDSALYLCASSWWVQGETGELFFGEGSRLTVL.

This chain connects TRBV20-1 to TRBJ2-7, with D hard to call. Trimming stripped 3 bases from V and 5 bases from J, with 8 bases between. From germline, CDR1 is DFQATT and CDR2 SNEGSKA (reference sequence). This CDR3 contains 11 residues. The CDR3 DNA reads TGCAGTGCTAGGGCAGACGACGAGCAGTACTTC. Translated, it gives CSARADDEQYF.

This clone was picked up one time. Written as DNA, the CDR3 is TGTGCCAGCACCCCGGGACAGCTAAACACCGGGGAGCTGTTTTTT. It is translated as CASTPGQLNTGELFF. The chain carries TRBV5-5 and TRBJ2-2, with TRBD1 identical over 7 bases. Germline lookup yields CDR1 SGHKS and CDR2 YYEKEE (reference sequence). There are 15 residues in the CDR3. V gave up 6 bases and J gave up 2 bases; unmatched junction bases: 7.

The chain has TRBV9 and TRBJ2-5; D unclear. The CDR3 sequence is 15 residues long. V gave up 0 bases and J gave up 2 bases, with 11 bases separating them. Germline loops: CDR1 SGDLS, CDR2 YYNGEE. DNA of the CDR3: TGTGCCAGCAGCGTAGTGCCAGCCTGGCAAGAGACCCAGTACTTC. Its protein product is CASSVVPAWQETQYF. The entire variable domain, with the rest obtained from reference TRBV9 and TRBJ2-5, is as follows: DSGVTQTPKHLITATGQRVTLRCSPRSGDLSVYWYQQSLDQGLQFLIQYYNGEERAKGNILERFSAQQFPDLHSELNLSSLELGDSALYFCASSVVPAWQETQYFGPGTRLLVL.

The chain recombines TRBV7-2 with TRBJ2-7; the match to TRBD2 covers 8 bases. CDR1 and CDR2 from the germline V gene are SGHTA and FQGNSA. Germline trimming cut 2 bases from V and 2 bases from J; bases unmatched to any gene: 8. The CDR3 totals 16 residues. The CDR3 here is CASSLFASGLAYEQYF. The CDR3 nucleotides read TGTGCCAGCAGCTTATTCGCTAGCGGGTTAGCCTACGAGCAGTACTTC.

The gene calls are TRBV25-1 and TRBJ2-3; 9 positions agree with TRBD1. Germline lookup yields CDR1 MGHDK and CDR2 SYGVNS. J gave up 4 bases and V 4 bases, and 9 bases lay outside the gene matches. This CDR3 spans 16 amino acids. CDR3 DNA sequence: TGTGCCAGCAGTGGGGCCGACAGGGGGAGCGCAGATACGCAGTATTTT. It translates to CASSGADRGSADTQYF.

V usage is TRBV18 and J usage is TRBJ2-1, with unresolved D. Germline CDR1 reads KGHSH; CDR2 reads LQKENI. Trimming cost V 0 bases and J 0 bases, with 15 bases left between them. This CDR3 comprises 18 residues. The CDR3 DNA reads TGTGCCAGCTCACCACCAAAGAACCGCGGAAGCTCCTACAATGAGCAGTTCTTC. Its protein product is CASSPPKNRGSSYNEQFF. Complete variable domain (other parts from reference TRBV18 and TRBJ2-1): NAGVMQNPRHLVRRRGQEARLRCSPMKGHSHVYWYRQLPEEGLKFMVYLQKENIIDESGMPKERFSAEFPKEGPSILRIQQVVRGDSAAYFCASSPPKNRGSSYNEQFFGPGTRLTVL.

The V call is TRBV18, the J call TRBJ2-1; 8 positions match TRBD2. This CDR3 has 15 residues. The trim removed 3 bases at V and 2 bases at J, leaving 3 bases unmatched. From germline, CDR1 is KGHSH and CDR2 LQKENI. In DNA form, the CDR3 reads TGTGCCAGCTCACCCTTTAGCGGGACCTACAATGAGCAGTTCTTC. Its protein is CASSPFSGTYNEQFF.

V usage is TRBV20-1 and J usage is TRBJ1-5; D uncertain. V dropped 3 bases and J dropped 9 bases, with 9 bases sitting between them. The CDR3 has 11 amino acids. Germline CDR1 reads DFQATT; CDR2 reads SNEGSKA (reference sequence). CDR3 in DNA: TGCAGTGCTAGGGGGTTGGGGCCCCAGCATTTT. Translated, it gives CSARGLGPQHF.

The genes are TRBV7-9 and TRBJ2-7; 7 bases agree with TRBD2. The CDR3 totals 16 residues. V lost 5 bases and J lost 3; bases outside the gene matches: 13. Germline CDR1 reads SEHNR; CDR2 reads FQNEAQ (reference sequence). This CDR3 is CASSLTAGSRHYEQYF. The CDR3 DNA reads TGTGCCAGCAGCCTCACAGCGGGATCCCGTCACTACGAGCAGTACTTC.

This clone was observed a few times. The V call is TRBV29-1, the J call TRBJ1-1; D is unclear. Germline CDR1 and CDR2: SQVTM and ANQGSEA. Trimming removed 4 bases from V and 8 bases from J, with 14 bases in between. The CDR3 spans 12 residues. CDR3 nucleotide sequence: TGCAGCGTTGCGCCCCCAATCGGGGAAGCTTTCTTT. Translation gives CSVAPPIGEAFF.

Regarding this clone: This same CDR3 is encoded by further DNA sequences in the sample. The rearrangement links TRBV7-2 to TRBJ2-1; D is undetermined. Trimming cost V 0 bases and J 0 bases, with 6 bases left between them. The CDR3 runs to 15 residues. Germline CDR1 reads SGHTA; CDR2 reads FQGNSA. DNA for the CDR3: TGTGCCAGCAGCTTAGCGGGAAGCTCCTACAATGAGCAGTTCTTC. Translated: CASSLAGSSYNEQFF.

Concerning this clone: Other nucleotide sequences in the sample specify the same CDR3. This chain joins TRBV5-1 and TRBJ2-5; TRBD1 agrees at 10 bases. This CDR3 has 14 amino acids. The V and J ends lost 4 bases and 2 bases, in that order; junction bases with no gene match: 2. Germline lookup yields CDR1 SGHRS and CDR2 YFSETQ. The CDR3 here is CASSPGQGQETQYF. In DNA, the CDR3 is TGCGCCAGCAGCCCGGGACAGGGGCAAGAGACCCAGTACTTC.

The chain employs TRBV5-1 and TRBJ2-1; 7 nucleotides align to TRBD1. The J segment lost 8 bases and the V segment lost 0 bases, leaving 2 bases of the junction unmatched. The CDR3 has 13 residues. Germline CDR1 SGHRS, CDR2 YFSETQ. This CDR3 reads CASSLDRGHEQFF. The CDR3 coding sequence is TGCGCCAGCAGCTTGGACAGGGGACATGAGCAGTTCTTC. The variable domain in full, completed from reference TRBV5-1 and TRBJ2-1, reads KAGVTQTPRYLIKTRGQQVTLSCSPISGHRSVSWYQQTPGQGLQFLFEYFSETQRNKGNFPGRFSGRQFSNSRSEMNVSTLELGDSALYLCASSLDRGHEQFFGPGTRLTVL.

Notes on this clone: No DNA is shown, since the ends of the CDR3 on it are uncertain; the CDR3 is the one TCRdb lists. The chain uses TRBV28 and TRBJ1-2; TRBD1 was called by the table and not checked on the DNA. 14 amino acids form the CDR3, both terminal residues included. Germline CDR1 MDHEN, CDR2 SYDVKM. The CDR3 is CASSLTGWGQGNTF.

The chain uses TRBV19 and TRBJ2-1; D is perhaps TRBD2 (6 bases). The germline V and J ends were trimmed by 3 bases and 3 bases, with 15 bases remaining between them. CDR3 length: 16 residues. Germline lookup yields CDR1 LNHDA and CDR2 SQIVND (reference sequence). This chain's CDR3 is CASSISLIGGYNEQFF. The CDR3 nucleotides read TGTGCCAGTAGTATTTCGTTGATCGGGGGCTACAATGAGCAGTTCTTC.

This clone occurred once. CDR3 bases: TGTGCCAGCAGTCCGCCCCGGACTTCCCTGCGCGAGCAGTACTTC. Amino acids: CASSPPRTSLREQYF. This chain connects TRBV28 to TRBJ2-7; D may be TRBD2 (5 bases). The germline CDR1 and CDR2 sequences are MDHEN and SYDVKM. CDR3 length equals 15 residues. The V end lost 5 bases, the J end lost 6 bases, and 20 bases lay between the germline ends.